This T cell receptor (beta chain) was retrieved from a study of blood T cell repertoires in COVID-19. Study-wide context: Samples taken during acute and convalescent COVID-19 were collected in the United States, Italy and Spain. The analysed material was cDNA or gDNA that came from T cells, B-cell-depleted T cells, or PBMCs.

CDR3 length equals 15 residues. Trimming stripped 2 bases from V and 8 bases from J, with 13 bases between. The germline V gene encodes CDR1 MNHNS and CDR2 SASEGT. TCRdb's copy holds only in-frame clones and misses some; the assay was immunoSEQ multiplex PCR. The table includes 200,000 to 250,000 clones, about four fifths detected once. The receptor comes from a woman aged 45-65 years who had been exposed to COVID-19. The material sequenced was PBMCs or T cells enriched from blood (not recorded which). The V call is TRBV6-1, the J call TRBJ1-6, with D unclear. DNA of the CDR3: TGTGCCAGCAGTGAATGGAGGAATGAGGATTCACCCCTCCACTTT. Encoded protein: CASSEWRNEDSPLHF.